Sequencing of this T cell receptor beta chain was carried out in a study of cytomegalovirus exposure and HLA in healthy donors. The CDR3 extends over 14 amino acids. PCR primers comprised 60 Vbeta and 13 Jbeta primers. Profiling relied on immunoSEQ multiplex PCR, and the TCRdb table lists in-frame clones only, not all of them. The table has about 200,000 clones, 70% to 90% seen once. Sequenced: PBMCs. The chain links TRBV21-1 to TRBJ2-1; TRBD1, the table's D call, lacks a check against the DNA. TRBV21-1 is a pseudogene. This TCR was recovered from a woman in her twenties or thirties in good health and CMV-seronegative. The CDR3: CASSRPRREHEQFF. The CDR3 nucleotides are TGTGCCAGCAGTCGCCCCAGGCGAGAACACGAGCAGTTCTTC.